This TCR beta chain was sequenced for a study of CD8+CD57+ T cells in acquired aplastic anemia. This clonotype was observed at least ten times. Patients who underwent sequencing had shown CD8+CD57+ cell expansion by flow cytometry. Blood was sampled before the patients had received any therapy. CDR3 length: 16 residues. Germline V gene data show CDR1 as SGHAT and CDR2 as FQDESV (reference sequence). V was pared by 4 bases and J by 4 bases, with 17 bases between. Genomic DNA served as template for TCR beta VDJ and CDR3 profiling. TCRdb reanalysed the reads using MiXCR and keeps one entry per CDR3 protein. The table has 90,000 to 150,000 distinct CDR3 sequences, 55% to 70% seen once.

What was sequenced was sorted CD4+, CD8+, or CD8+CD57+ T cells (not recorded which) from PBMCs. V and J are TRBV11-1 and TRBJ2-1, with a possible D match to TRBD2 (6 bases). This sequence was found in a human donor with aplastic anemia. The CDR3 reads CASSWGGASEYNEQFF. CDR3 in DNA: TGTGCCAGCAGCTGGGGCGGGGCTTCCGAATACAATGAGCAGTTCTTC. Supplemented by reference TRBV11-1 and TRBJ2-1, the full variable domain reads EAEVAQSPRYKITEKSQAVAFWCDPISGHATLYWYRQILGQGPELLVQFQDESVVDDSQLPKDRFSAERLKGVDSTLKIQPAELGDSAMYLCASSWGGASEYNEQFFGPGTRLTVL.